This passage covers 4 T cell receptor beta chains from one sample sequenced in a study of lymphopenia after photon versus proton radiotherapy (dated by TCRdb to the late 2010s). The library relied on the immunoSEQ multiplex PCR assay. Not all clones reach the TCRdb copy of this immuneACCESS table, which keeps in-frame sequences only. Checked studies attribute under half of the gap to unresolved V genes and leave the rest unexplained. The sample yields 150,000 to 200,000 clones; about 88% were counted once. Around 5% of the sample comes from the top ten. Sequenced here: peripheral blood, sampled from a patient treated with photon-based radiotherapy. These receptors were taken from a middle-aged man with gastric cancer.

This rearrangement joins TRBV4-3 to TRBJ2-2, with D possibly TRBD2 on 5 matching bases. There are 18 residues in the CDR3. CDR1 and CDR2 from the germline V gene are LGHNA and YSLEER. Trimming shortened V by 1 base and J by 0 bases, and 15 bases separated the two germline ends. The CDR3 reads CASSQADGRTANTGELFF. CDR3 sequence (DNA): TGCGCCAGCAGCCAAGCGGATGGGAGAACCGCGAACACCGGGGAGCTGTTTTTT.

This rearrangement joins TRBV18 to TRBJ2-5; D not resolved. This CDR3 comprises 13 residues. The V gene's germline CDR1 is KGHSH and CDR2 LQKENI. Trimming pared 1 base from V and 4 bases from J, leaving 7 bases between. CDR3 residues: CASSPLGGETQYF. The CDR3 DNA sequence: TGTGCCAGCTCACCACTGGGCGGAGAGACCCAGTACTTC.

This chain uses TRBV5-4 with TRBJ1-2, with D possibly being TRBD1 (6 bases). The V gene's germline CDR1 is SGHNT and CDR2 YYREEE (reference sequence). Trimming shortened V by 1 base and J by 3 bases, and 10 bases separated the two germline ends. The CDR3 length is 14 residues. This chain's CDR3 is CASSLRGIDYGYTF. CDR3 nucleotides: TGTGCCAGCAGCTTGAGGGGGATTGACTATGGCTACACCTTC.

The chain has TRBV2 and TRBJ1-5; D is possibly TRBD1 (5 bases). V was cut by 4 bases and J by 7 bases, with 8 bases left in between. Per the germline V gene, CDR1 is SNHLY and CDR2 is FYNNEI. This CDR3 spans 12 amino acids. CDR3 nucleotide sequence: TGTGCCAGCAGTGGGGGGGAACAGCCCCAGCATTTT. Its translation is CASSGGEQPQHF.